This entry describes one TCR beta chain. Its antigen is currently unknown. This entry is derived from a study of sequential checkpoint blockade in melanoma. On the study more broadly: After both sequences, patients received maintenance nivolumab. More than 20 patients had matched tumor biopsies before treatment and at week 13 after nivolumab or ipilimumab alone.

Using immunoSEQ multiplex PCR, the repertoire was profiled, and TCRdb retains in-frame clones only, with some absent. There are approximately 1,000 clones in the sample; around 21% occur only once, and over 10% lies in the top ten. Findings of the study overall: Mutational load did not correlate with tumor T-cell fraction or clonality.

Treatment meaning: randomized to nivolumab then ipilimumab (arm A) or the reverse (arm B). Patients had received no earlier DNA-damaging chemotherapy. This clonotype was obtained from a human donor with melanoma. The sample here was tumor tissue (inferred from file names), taken from a patient given nivolumab and ipilimumab in sequence.

The DNA of the CDR3 is TGTGCCAGCTTCTCGCCAGGCACTGAAGCTTTCTTT. Amino acid sequence: CASFSPGTEAFF. The chain is built from TRBV18 and TRBJ1-1, with unresolved D. V gave up 7 bases and J gave up 4 bases, with 10 bases separating them. CDR1 KGHSH and CDR2 LQKENI come from the germline V gene. The CDR3 contains 12 residues.